The rows below give T cell receptor beta chains drawn from one sample of a study of response to subunit inactivated influenza vaccine. A single record per CDR3 protein comes from TCRdb applying MiXCR to the RT-PCR reads. The sample consists of 500,000 to 600,000 distinct CDR3 sequences, 7.6% of them appearing once. The sample in question was PBMCs from blood, obtained 23 months after vaccination. These receptors were collected from a man aged 45 to 75 who received an inactivated influenza vaccine. Each CDR3 is given with its conserved first and last residue. A D gene is named only where the DNA matches it firmly.

d_gene: TRBD2
v_gene: TRBV5-1
len: 18
j_gene: TRBJ2-5
CDR3aa: CASSLIPFGRPGEETQYF

d_gene: NA
v_gene: TRBV20-1
len: 15
j_gene: TRBJ2-1
CDR3aa: CSARAGTSSYNEQFF

d_gene: TRBD2
v_gene: TRBV20-1
len: 14
j_gene: TRBJ2-1
CDR3aa: CSAQRGNSYNEQFF

d_gene: NA
v_gene: TRBV12-3/TRBV12-4
len: 16
j_gene: TRBJ1-6
CDR3aa: CASSLKGFVNNSPLHF

d_gene: NA
v_gene: TRBV4-1
len: 15
j_gene: TRBJ2-5
CDR3aa: CASSQVGRGQETQYF

d_gene: TRBD1
v_gene: TRBV5-1
len: 13
j_gene: TRBJ1-1
CDR3aa: CASSFGQATEAFF

d_gene: TRBD1
v_gene: TRBV7-9
len: 16
j_gene: TRBJ1-6
CDR3aa: CASSHGTGNYNSPLHF

d_gene: TRBD2
v_gene: TRBV7-9
len: 16
j_gene: TRBJ2-7
CDR3aa: CASSLPYIAGVEEQYF

d_gene: NA
v_gene: TRBV11-2
len: 14
j_gene: TRBJ1-1
CDR3aa: CASSLHEVAREAFF

d_gene: NA
v_gene: TRBV3-1
len: 17
j_gene: TRBJ2-3
CDR3aa: CASSPLPGAARTDTQYF

d_gene: NA
v_gene: TRBV5-1
len: 13
j_gene: TRBJ2-3
CDR3aa: CASSWGDTDTQYF

d_gene: NA
v_gene: TRBV9
len: 15
j_gene: TRBJ2-7
CDR3aa: CASSVTGQTFYEQYF

d_gene: NA
v_gene: TRBV4-3
len: 15
j_gene: TRBJ2-1
CDR3aa: CASSQEPHHYNEQFF

d_gene: NA
v_gene: TRBV4-2
len: 15
j_gene: TRBJ2-7
CDR3aa: CASSQEVAGQYEQYF

d_gene: NA
v_gene: TRBV28
len: 14
j_gene: TRBJ2-1
CDR3aa: CASIKWSVGNEQFF

d_gene: NA
v_gene: TRBV7-6
len: 18
j_gene: TRBJ2-7
CDR3aa: CASSLAPGGQIPTYEQYF

d_gene: NA
v_gene: TRBV7-6
len: 16
j_gene: TRBJ2-1
CDR3aa: CASSPSSARSYNEQFF

d_gene: TRBD2
v_gene: TRBV28
len: 19
j_gene: TRBJ2-7
CDR3aa: CASSSYTSGRYTDPYEQYF

d_gene: TRBD2
v_gene: TRBV6-2/TRBV6-3
len: 15
j_gene: TRBJ2-3
CDR3aa: CASNPGLASTDTQYF

d_gene: TRBD2
v_gene: TRBV4-3
len: 16
j_gene: TRBJ2-1
CDR3aa: CASSHEVGGSPNEQFF

d_gene: TRBD2
v_gene: TRBV12-3/TRBV12-4
len: 13
j_gene: TRBJ2-7
CDR3aa: CASSFSGGLEQYF

d_gene: TRBD1
v_gene: TRBV12-3/TRBV12-4
len: 15
j_gene: TRBJ2-3
CDR3aa: CASSYAGGLTDTQYF

d_gene: NA
v_gene: TRBV6-2/TRBV6-3
len: 18
j_gene: TRBJ2-6
CDR3aa: CASSPRLGQTSGANVLTF

d_gene: NA
v_gene: TRBV2
len: 15
j_gene: TRBJ1-4
CDR3aa: CASSERQGRSEKLFF

d_gene: NA
v_gene: TRBV7-2
len: 15
j_gene: TRBJ2-3
CDR3aa: CASSLQYPSTDTQYF

d_gene: NA
v_gene: TRBV7-9
len: 13
j_gene: TRBJ2-5
CDR3aa: CASSSGTAETQYF

d_gene: TRBD1
v_gene: TRBV4-1
len: 17
j_gene: TRBJ2-3
CDR3aa: CASSQGEQGGGTDTQYF

d_gene: NA
v_gene: TRBV4-1
len: 15
j_gene: TRBJ1-2
CDR3aa: CASSQGEGFNYGYTF

d_gene: NA
v_gene: TRBV20-1
len: 13
j_gene: TRBJ1-1
CDR3aa: CSARRGPRTEAFF

d_gene: NA
v_gene: TRBV6-2/TRBV6-3
len: 16
j_gene: TRBJ2-1
CDR3aa: CASRLGGGRAHNEQFF

d_gene: TRBD2
v_gene: TRBV9
len: 16
j_gene: TRBJ2-3
CDR3aa: CASSEHSGGATDTQYF

d_gene: NA
v_gene: TRBV28
len: 12
j_gene: TRBJ2-1
CDR3aa: CASSPHYNEQFF

d_gene: TRBD1
v_gene: TRBV7-8
len: 14
j_gene: TRBJ1-2
CDR3aa: CASSFRDRYYGYTF

d_gene: NA
v_gene: TRBV20-1
len: 14
j_gene: TRBJ1-6
CDR3aa: CSARVAGPNSPLHF

d_gene: TRBD2
v_gene: TRBV11-2
len: 18
j_gene: TRBJ2-3
CDR3aa: CASSRAELADGLADTQYF

d_gene: NA
v_gene: TRBV5-1
len: 14
j_gene: TRBJ1-2
CDR3aa: CASSPGPGNYGYTF

d_gene: NA
v_gene: TRBV6-1
len: 17
j_gene: TRBJ1-6
CDR3aa: CASSQGPLRWTNSPLHF

d_gene: NA
v_gene: TRBV5-5
len: 13
j_gene: TRBJ1-2
CDR3aa: CASIDRAGYGYTF

d_gene: NA
v_gene: TRBV4-2
len: 15
j_gene: TRBJ2-7
CDR3aa: CASSPGGGRVDEQYF

d_gene: NA
v_gene: TRBV29-1
len: 17
j_gene: TRBJ2-3
CDR3aa: CSVEEVWGKSSTDTQYF

d_gene: NA
v_gene: TRBV24-1
len: 15
j_gene: TRBJ2-5
CDR3aa: CATSDRYSDLETQYF

d_gene: NA
v_gene: TRBV4-3
len: 15
j_gene: TRBJ1-3
CDR3aa: CASTPEPYSGNTIYF

d_gene: NA
v_gene: TRBV5-1
len: 15
j_gene: TRBJ1-1
CDR3aa: CASSLAAEVNTEAFF

d_gene: NA
v_gene: TRBV20-1
len: 15
j_gene: TRBJ2-4
CDR3aa: CSARDPRGSKNIQYF

d_gene: NA
v_gene: TRBV24-1
len: 19
j_gene: TRBJ2-6
CDR3aa: CATSDAVAATGSGANVLTF

d_gene: TRBD1
v_gene: TRBV9
len: 16
j_gene: TRBJ2-7
CDR3aa: CASSVGVTGLSYEQYF

d_gene: NA
v_gene: TRBV4-1
len: 19
j_gene: TRBJ1-4
CDR3aa: CASSPSFAFGAKKDEKLFF

d_gene: NA
v_gene: TRBV5-6
len: 15
j_gene: TRBJ2-5
CDR3aa: CASSPEASPQETQYF

d_gene: TRBD1
v_gene: TRBV7-2
len: 15
j_gene: TRBJ2-7
CDR3aa: CASSLGGDRVYEQYF

d_gene: NA
v_gene: TRBV13
len: 13
j_gene: TRBJ2-1
CDR3aa: CASSLVPGGEQFF

d_gene: NA
v_gene: TRBV12-3/TRBV12-4
len: 13
j_gene: TRBJ2-3
CDR3aa: CASSLHVGNTQYF